The clone carrying this T cell receptor (beta chain) was found once. Its antigen remains unknown. The source of the sample is a study of identical twins. Study results and caveats: Zero-insertion findings could be partly confounded by invariant cells (MAIT and iNKT cells).

Template switching added a universal primer binding site, and final cDNA carried unique molecular identifiers. Each CDR3 protein gets one entry after TCRdb re-called the 5' RACE reads with MiXCR. The sample lists 600,000 to 700,000 distinct CDR3 sequences; around 20% were seen once. The ends were cut back, 5 bases at V and 6 bases at J, with 12 bases in the middle. CDR3 size: 13 residues. CDR1 is SGHVS and CDR2 is FQNEAQ in the germline V gene. This sample also belongs to another study, concerning T cells expressing NK-cell markers. From that study: The TCR beta repertoires were obtained from sorted CD3+CD56+NKG2C+, CD3+CD56+NKG2C- and CD3+CD56-NKG2C+ T cells. Among eight sequenced donors, seven carried HCMV seropositivity while one was seronegative.

Specimen: PBMCs. The TCR comes from a woman under 30 in good health. The rearrangement links TRBV7-8 to TRBJ2-3; D is unclear. CDR3 residues: CASSQRRPDTQYF. In DNA form, the CDR3 reads TGTGCCAGCAGCCAGCGACGGCCTGATACGCAGTATTTT.